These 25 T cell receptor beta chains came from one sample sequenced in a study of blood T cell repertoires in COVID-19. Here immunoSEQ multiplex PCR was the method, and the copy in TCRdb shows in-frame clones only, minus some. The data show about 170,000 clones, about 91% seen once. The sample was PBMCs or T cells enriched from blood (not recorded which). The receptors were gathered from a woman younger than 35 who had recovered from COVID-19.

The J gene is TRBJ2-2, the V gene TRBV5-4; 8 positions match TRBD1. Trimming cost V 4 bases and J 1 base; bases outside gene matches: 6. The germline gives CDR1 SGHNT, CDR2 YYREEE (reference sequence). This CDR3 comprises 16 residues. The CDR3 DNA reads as TGTGCCAGCAGCCCGGACAGGGCGTGGAACACCGGGGAGCTGTTTTTT. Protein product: CASSPDRAWNTGELFF.

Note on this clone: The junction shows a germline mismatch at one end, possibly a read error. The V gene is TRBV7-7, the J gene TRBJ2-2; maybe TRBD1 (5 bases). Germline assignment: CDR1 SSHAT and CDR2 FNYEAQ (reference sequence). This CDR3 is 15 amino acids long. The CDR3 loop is CASSFGLGDTGELFF. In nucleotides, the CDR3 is TGTGCTAGCAGCTTTGGATTAGGGGACACCGGGGAGCTGTTTTTT.

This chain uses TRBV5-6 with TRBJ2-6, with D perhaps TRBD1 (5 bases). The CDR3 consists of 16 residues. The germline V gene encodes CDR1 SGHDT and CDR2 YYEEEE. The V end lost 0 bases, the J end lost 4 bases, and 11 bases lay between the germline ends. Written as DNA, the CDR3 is TGTGCCAGCAGCTTGGCTTTGGGGCTGGGGGCCAACGTCCTGACTTTC. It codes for CASSLALGLGANVLTF.

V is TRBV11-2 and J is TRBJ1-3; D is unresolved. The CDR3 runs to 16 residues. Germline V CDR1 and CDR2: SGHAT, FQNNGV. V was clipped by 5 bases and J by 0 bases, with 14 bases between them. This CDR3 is CASSRREAHSGNTIYF. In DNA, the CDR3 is TGTGCCAGCAGCCGCCGGGAGGCCCACTCTGGAAACACCATATATTTT.

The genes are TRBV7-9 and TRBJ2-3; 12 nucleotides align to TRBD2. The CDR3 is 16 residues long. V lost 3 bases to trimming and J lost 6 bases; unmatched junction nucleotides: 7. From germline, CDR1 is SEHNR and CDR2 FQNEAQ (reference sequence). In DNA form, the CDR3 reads TGTGCCAGCAGCTTGCTAGCGGGAGGGCCTGTGGATACGCAGTATTTT. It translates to CASSLLAGGPVDTQYF.

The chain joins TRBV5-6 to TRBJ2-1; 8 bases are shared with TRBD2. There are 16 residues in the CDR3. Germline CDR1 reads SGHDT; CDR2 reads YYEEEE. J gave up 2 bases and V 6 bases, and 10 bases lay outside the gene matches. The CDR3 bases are TGTGCCAGCACCCCAACGGGACTAGGTACCTACAATGAGCAGTTCTTC. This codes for CASTPTGLGTYNEQFF. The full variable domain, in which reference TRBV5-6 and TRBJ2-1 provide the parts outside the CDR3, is DAGVTQSPTHLIKTRGQQVTLRCSPKSGHDTVSWYQQALGQGPQFIFQYYEEEERQRGNFPDRFSGHQFPNYSSELNVNALLLGDSALYLCASTPTGLGTYNEQFFGPGTRLTVL.

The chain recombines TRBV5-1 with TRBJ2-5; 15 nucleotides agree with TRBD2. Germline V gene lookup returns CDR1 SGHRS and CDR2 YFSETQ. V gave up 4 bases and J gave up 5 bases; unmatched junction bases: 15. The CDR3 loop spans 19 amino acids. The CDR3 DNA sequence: TGCGCCAGCAGCCTCGGATCCCCGGGACTAGCGGGAGGTTTTGAGACCCAGTACTTC. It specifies CASSLGSPGLAGGFETQYF.

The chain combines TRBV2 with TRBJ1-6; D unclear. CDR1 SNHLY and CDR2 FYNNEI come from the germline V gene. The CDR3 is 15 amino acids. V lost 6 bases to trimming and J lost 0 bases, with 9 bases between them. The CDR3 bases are TGTGCCAGCAGGGGAGACCTCTCCTATAATTCACCCCTCCACTTT. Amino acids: CASRGDLSYNSPLHF.

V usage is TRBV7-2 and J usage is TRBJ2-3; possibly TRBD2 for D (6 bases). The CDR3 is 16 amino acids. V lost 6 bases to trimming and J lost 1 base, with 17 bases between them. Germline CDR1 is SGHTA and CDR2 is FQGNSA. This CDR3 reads CASRTRRREGTDTQYF. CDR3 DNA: TGTGCCAGCAGAACCAGGAGGAGGGAGGGCACAGATACGCAGTATTTT.

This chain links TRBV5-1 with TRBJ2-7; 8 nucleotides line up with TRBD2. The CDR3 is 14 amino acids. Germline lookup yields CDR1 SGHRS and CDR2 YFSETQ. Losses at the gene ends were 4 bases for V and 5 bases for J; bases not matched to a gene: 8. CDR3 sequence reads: CASSAKTSGHEQYF. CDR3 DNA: TGCGCCAGCAGCGCAAAAACTAGCGGACACGAGCAGTACTTC.

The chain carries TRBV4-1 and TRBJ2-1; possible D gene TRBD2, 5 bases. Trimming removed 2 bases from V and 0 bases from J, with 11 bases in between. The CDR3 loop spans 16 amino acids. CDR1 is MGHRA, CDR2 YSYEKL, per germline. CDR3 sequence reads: CASSQSSGSSYNEQFF. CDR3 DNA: TGCGCCAGCAGCCAAAGCAGCGGTAGCTCCTACAATGAGCAGTTCTTC.

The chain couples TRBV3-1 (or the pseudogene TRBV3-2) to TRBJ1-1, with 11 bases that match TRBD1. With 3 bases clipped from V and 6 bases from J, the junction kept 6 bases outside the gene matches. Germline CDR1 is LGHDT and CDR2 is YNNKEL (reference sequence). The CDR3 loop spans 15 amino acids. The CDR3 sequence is CASSHGQGAGPEAFF. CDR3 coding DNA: TGTGCCAGCAGCCATGGACAGGGGGCAGGCCCTGAAGCTTTCTTT.

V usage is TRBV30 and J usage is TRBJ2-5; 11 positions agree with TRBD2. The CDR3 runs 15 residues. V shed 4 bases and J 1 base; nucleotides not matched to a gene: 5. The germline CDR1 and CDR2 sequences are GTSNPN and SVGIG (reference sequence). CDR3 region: CAWTSGRSSQETQYF. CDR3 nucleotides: TGTGCCTGGACTAGCGGGAGGTCTAGCCAAGAGACCCAGTACTTC.

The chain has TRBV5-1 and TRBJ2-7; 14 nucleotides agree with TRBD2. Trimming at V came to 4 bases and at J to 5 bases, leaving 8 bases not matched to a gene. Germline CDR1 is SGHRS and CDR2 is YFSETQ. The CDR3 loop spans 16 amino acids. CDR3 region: CASSPRGTSGSHEQYF. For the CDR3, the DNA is TGCGCCAGCAGCCCGAGGGGGACTAGCGGGAGTCACGAGCAGTACTTC.

The CDR3: CTSSQVPPGREGGYEQYF. The CDR3 bases are TGCACCAGCAGCCAAGTCCCCCCTGGGCGGGAGGGTGGCTACGAGCAGTACTTC. This sequence joins TRBV1 and TRBJ2-7; TRBD2 is taken as the D call from the table, unchecked against the DNA. TRBV1 is a pseudogene. The CDR3 contains 18 residues.

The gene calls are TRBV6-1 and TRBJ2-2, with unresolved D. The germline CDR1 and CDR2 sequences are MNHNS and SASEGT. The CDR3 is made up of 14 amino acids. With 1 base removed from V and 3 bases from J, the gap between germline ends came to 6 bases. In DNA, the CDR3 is TGTGCCAGCAGTGAAGGAGGCGACACCGGGGAGCTGTTTTTT. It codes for CASSEGGDTGELFF.

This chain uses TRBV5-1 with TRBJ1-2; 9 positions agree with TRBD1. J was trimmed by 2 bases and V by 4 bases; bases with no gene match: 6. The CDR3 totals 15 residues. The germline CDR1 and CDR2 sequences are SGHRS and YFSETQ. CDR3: CASSGGTGLNYGYTF. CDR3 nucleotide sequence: TGCGCCAGCAGCGGGGGGACAGGGCTAAACTATGGCTACACCTTC.

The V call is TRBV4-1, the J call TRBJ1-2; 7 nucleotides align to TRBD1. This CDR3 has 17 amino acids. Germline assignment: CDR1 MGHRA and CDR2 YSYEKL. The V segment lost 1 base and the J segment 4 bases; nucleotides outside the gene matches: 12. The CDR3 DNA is TGCGCCAGCAGCCAAGGGCCCCACGACAGGGAAGCCTATGGCTACACCTTC. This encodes CASSQGPHDREAYGYTF.

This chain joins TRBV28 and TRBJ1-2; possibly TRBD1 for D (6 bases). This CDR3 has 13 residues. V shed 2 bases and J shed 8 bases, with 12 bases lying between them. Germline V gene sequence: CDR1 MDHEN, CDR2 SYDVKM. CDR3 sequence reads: CASSLPTGLGYTF. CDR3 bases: TGTGCCAGCAGTTTACCAACAGGGTTGGGCTACACCTTC.

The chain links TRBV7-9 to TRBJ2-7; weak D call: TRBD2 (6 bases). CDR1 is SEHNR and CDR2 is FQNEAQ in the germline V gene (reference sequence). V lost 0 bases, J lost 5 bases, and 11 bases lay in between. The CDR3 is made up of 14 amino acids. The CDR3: CASSLAGGVDEQYF. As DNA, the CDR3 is TGTGCCAGCAGCTTAGCCGGGGGAGTTGACGAGCAGTACTTC.

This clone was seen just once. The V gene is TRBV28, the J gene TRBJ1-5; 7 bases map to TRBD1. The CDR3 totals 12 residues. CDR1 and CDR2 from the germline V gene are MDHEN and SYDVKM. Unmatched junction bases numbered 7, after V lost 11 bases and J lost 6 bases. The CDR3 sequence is CASQGPGQPQHF. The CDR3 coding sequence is TGTGCCTCACAGGGGCCCGGTCAGCCCCAGCATTTT.

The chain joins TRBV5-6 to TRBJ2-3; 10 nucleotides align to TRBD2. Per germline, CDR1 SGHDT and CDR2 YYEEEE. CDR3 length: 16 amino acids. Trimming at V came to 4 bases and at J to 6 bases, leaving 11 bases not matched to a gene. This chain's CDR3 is CASSNPGTSVQDTQYF. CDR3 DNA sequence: TGTGCCAGCAGCAATCCGGGGACTAGCGTCCAGGATACGCAGTATTTT.

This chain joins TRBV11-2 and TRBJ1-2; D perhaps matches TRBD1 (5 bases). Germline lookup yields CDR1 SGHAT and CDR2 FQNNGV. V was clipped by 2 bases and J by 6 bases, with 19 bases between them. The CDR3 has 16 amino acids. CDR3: CASSLIAARGSDGYTF. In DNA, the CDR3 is TGTGCCAGCAGCTTAATTGCTGCTCGGGGGAGTGATGGCTACACCTTC.

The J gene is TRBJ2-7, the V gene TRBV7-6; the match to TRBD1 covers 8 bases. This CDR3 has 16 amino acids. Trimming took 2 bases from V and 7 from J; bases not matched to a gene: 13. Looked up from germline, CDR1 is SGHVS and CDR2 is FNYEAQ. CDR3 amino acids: CASSLTAGGHLGEQYF. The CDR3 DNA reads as TGTGCCAGCAGCTTAACGGCAGGGGGCCACCTCGGAGAGCAGTACTTC.

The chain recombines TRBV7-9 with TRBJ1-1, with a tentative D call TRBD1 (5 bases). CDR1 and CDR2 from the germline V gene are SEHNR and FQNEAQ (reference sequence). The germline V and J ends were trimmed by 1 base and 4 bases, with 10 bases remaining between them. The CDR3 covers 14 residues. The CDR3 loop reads CASSLGTLFTEAFF. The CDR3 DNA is TGTGCCAGCAGCTTAGGGACACTTTTCACTGAAGCTTTCTTT.